These T cell receptor beta chains were read from a single sample in a study of identical twins. Each CDR3 protein gets one entry after TCRdb re-called the 5' RACE reads with MiXCR. The sample shows about 240,000 distinct CDR3 sequences, 10% to 13% of them seen only once. The specimen sequenced was memory T cells sorted from blood. All receptors derive from a man aged 50 to 59 in good health. Both conserved end residues are part of each CDR3. Each record gives: clone size, J gene, D gene, V gene, CDR3 protein, CDR3 DNA. A D gene is named only where the DNA matches it firmly. A clone size is listed for some rows: how often the clone was seen (once, few, many), or a class if it is expanded.

clone size: few
J gene: TRBJ1-6
D gene: TRBD1
V gene: TRBV27
CDR3 protein: CASSTVQGSFNSPLHF
CDR3 DNA: TGTGCCAGCAGTACGGTACAGGGGTCGTTTAATTCACCCCTCCACTTT

clone size: few
J gene: TRBJ2-3
D gene: NA
V gene: TRBV27
CDR3 protein: CASSFGLAPTDTQYF
CDR3 DNA: TGTGCCAGCAGTTTTGGGCTCGCCCCCACAGATACGCAGTATTTT

clone size: NA
J gene: TRBJ2-7
D gene: NA
V gene: TRBV2
CDR3 protein: CASSKQGRLDEQYF
CDR3 DNA: TGTGCCAGCAGTAAACAGGGTCGCCTCGACGAGCAGTACTTC

clone size: NA
J gene: TRBJ2-3
D gene: NA
V gene: TRBV4-3
CDR3 protein: CASSQGVQYTDTQYF
CDR3 DNA: TGCGCCAGCAGCCAGGGGGTACAGTACACAGATACGCAGTATTTT

clone size: many
J gene: TRBJ1-1
D gene: NA
V gene: TRBV5-5
CDR3 protein: CASSFKGQTMNTEAFF
CDR3 DNA: TGTGCCAGCAGCTTTAAAGGACAGACCATGAACACTGAAGCTTTCTTT

clone size: NA
J gene: TRBJ2-5
D gene: NA
V gene: TRBV20-1
CDR3 protein: CSASRWEWRETQYF
CDR3 DNA: TGCAGTGCTAGTAGGTGGGAGTGGCGGGAGACCCAGTACTTC

clone size: NA
J gene: TRBJ1-2
D gene: NA
V gene: TRBV6-2/TRBV6-3
CDR3 protein: CASTSPGGGRDGYTF
CDR3 DNA: TGTGCCAGCACTTCCCCGGGCGGCGGAAGGGATGGCTACACCTTC

clone size: many
J gene: TRBJ1-1
D gene: NA
V gene: TRBV15
CDR3 protein: CATSRDRREVTEAFF
CDR3 DNA: TGTGCCACCAGCAGAGATCGGCGGGAGGTGACTGAAGCTTTCTTT

clone size: NA
J gene: TRBJ2-7
D gene: NA
V gene: TRBV3-1
CDR3 protein: CASSLQGSNEQYF
CDR3 DNA: TGTGCCAGCAGCCTTCAGGGTTCCAACGAGCAGTACTTC

clone size: many
J gene: TRBJ1-3
D gene: NA
V gene: TRBV7-9
CDR3 protein: CASSLETSGSGNTIYF
CDR3 DNA: TGTGCCAGCAGCTTGGAGACCTCAGGGTCTGGAAACACCATATATTTT

clone size: few
J gene: TRBJ2-2
D gene: NA
V gene: TRBV12-3/TRBV12-4
CDR3 protein: CASSTGFFTGELFF
CDR3 DNA: TGTGCCAGCAGTACCGGGTTTTTCACCGGGGAGCTGTTTTTT

clone size: NA
J gene: TRBJ1-2
D gene: NA
V gene: TRBV14
CDR3 protein: CASSQGGSGSLIYGYTF
CDR3 DNA: TGTGCCAGCAGCCAAGGGGGGTCCGGCAGCCTTATCTATGGCTACACCTTC

clone size: many
J gene: TRBJ1-2
D gene: TRBD1
V gene: TRBV20-1
CDR3 protein: CSARRTGNYGYTF
CDR3 DNA: TGCAGTGCTAGAAGGACAGGGAACTATGGCTACACCTTC

clone size: NA
J gene: TRBJ1-2
D gene: NA
V gene: TRBV7-2
CDR3 protein: CASSPGARNYGYPF
CDR3 DNA: TGTGCCAGCAGCCCAGGGGCCAGAAACTATGGCTACCCCTTC

clone size: few
J gene: TRBJ1-1
D gene: NA
V gene: TRBV2
CDR3 protein: CASSEQDTMNTEAFF
CDR3 DNA: TGTGCCAGCAGTGAGCAGGACACCATGAACACTGAAGCTTTCTTT

clone size: few
J gene: TRBJ1-1
D gene: NA
V gene: TRBV7-9
CDR3 protein: CASGPSGTEAFF
CDR3 DNA: TGTGCCAGCGGCCCGAGCGGAACTGAAGCTTTCTTT

clone size: few
J gene: TRBJ2-1
D gene: TRBD1
V gene: TRBV20-1
CDR3 protein: CSASRQGGLQHEQFF
CDR3 DNA: TGCAGTGCTAGTCGACAGGGTGGATTGCAACATGAGCAGTTCTTC

clone size: NA
J gene: TRBJ2-5
D gene: NA
V gene: TRBV28
CDR3 protein: CASSPTRVYQETQYF
CDR3 DNA: TGTGCCAGCAGCCCGACTAGAGTGTACCAAGAGACCCAGTACTTC

clone size: many
J gene: TRBJ2-7
D gene: NA
V gene: TRBV28
CDR3 protein: CASKPGTNTRIDF
CDR3 DNA: TGTGCCAGCAAGCCGGGGACGAATACGAGAATAGACTTC

clone size: few
J gene: TRBJ2-3
D gene: TRBD1
V gene: TRBV23-1
CDR3 protein: CASSRDRGPTDTQYF
CDR3 DNA: TGCGCCAGCAGTCGAGACAGGGGGCCCACAGATACGCAGTATTTT

clone size: NA
J gene: TRBJ2-7
D gene: NA
V gene: TRBV20-1
CDR3 protein: CSAISTASRKIYEQYF
CDR3 DNA: TGCAGTGCCATAAGTACAGCTAGTCGGAAAATCTACGAGCAGTACTTC

clone size: few
J gene: TRBJ2-7
D gene: NA
V gene: TRBV4-3
CDR3 protein: CASSQDPRFEQYF
CDR3 DNA: TGCGCCAGCAGCCAAGATCCGAGGTTCGAGCAGTACTTC

clone size: many
J gene: TRBJ1-6
D gene: NA
V gene: TRBV10-3
CDR3 protein: CAISDLGVSPLHF
CDR3 DNA: TGTGCCATCAGTGACCTCGGGGTTTCACCCCTCCACTTT

clone size: few
J gene: TRBJ2-7
D gene: NA
V gene: TRBV28
CDR3 protein: CASRGGGEQYF
CDR3 DNA: TGTGCCAGCAGAGGTGGTGGGGAGCAGTACTTC

clone size: NA
J gene: TRBJ2-7
D gene: NA
V gene: TRBV27
CDR3 protein: CASSLKFRGALVYEQYF
CDR3 DNA: TGTGCCAGCAGTTTAAAGTTCAGGGGGGCATTGGTCTACGAGCAGTACTTC

clone size: NA
J gene: TRBJ1-4
D gene: NA
V gene: TRBV12-3/TRBV12-4
CDR3 protein: CASSKRGTNEKLFF
CDR3 DNA: TGTGCCAGCAGTAAGCGGGGGACTAATGAAAAACTGTTTTTT

clone size: few
J gene: TRBJ2-7
D gene: NA
V gene: TRBV5-1
CDR3 protein: CASSLGGASDEQYF
CDR3 DNA: TGCGCCAGCAGCTTGGGGGGCGCGTCCGACGAGCAGTACTTC

clone size: many
J gene: TRBJ1-5
D gene: NA
V gene: TRBV6-2/TRBV6-3
CDR3 protein: CASSYVGGPNQPQHF
CDR3 DNA: TGTGCCAGCAGTTACGTGGGGGGTCCGAATCAGCCCCAGCATTTT

clone size: NA
J gene: TRBJ2-1
D gene: NA
V gene: TRBV10-3
CDR3 protein: CAISELGYNEQFF
CDR3 DNA: TGTGCCATCAGCGAACTAGGGTACAATGAGCAGTTCTTC

clone size: NA
J gene: TRBJ2-7
D gene: NA
V gene: TRBV20-1
CDR3 protein: CSAREAGSAYEQYF
CDR3 DNA: TGCAGTGCTAGGGAAGCAGGGTCAGCCTACGAGCAGTACTTC

clone size: many
J gene: TRBJ1-5
D gene: NA
V gene: TRBV7-9
CDR3 protein: CASSLGGYNQPQHF
CDR3 DNA: TGTGCCAGCAGCTTAGGGGGATACAATCAGCCCCAGCATTTT

clone size: many
J gene: TRBJ1-5
D gene: NA
V gene: TRBV29-1
CDR3 protein: CSVSQETNQPQHF
CDR3 DNA: TGCAGCGTTAGCCAGGAAACCAATCAGCCCCAGCATTTT

clone size: NA
J gene: TRBJ2-5
D gene: TRBD2
V gene: TRBV20-1
CDR3 protein: CSATGLAGGPRETQYF
CDR3 DNA: TGCAGTGCTACTGGACTAGCGGGAGGGCCCCGAGAGACCCAGTACTTC

clone size: many
J gene: TRBJ2-5
D gene: TRBD2
V gene: TRBV12-3/TRBV12-4
CDR3 protein: CASSPASGEETQYF
CDR3 DNA: TGTGCCAGCAGTCCTGCTAGCGGTGAAGAGACCCAGTACTTC

clone size: few
J gene: TRBJ2-1
D gene: NA
V gene: TRBV11-2
CDR3 protein: CASSSVGGGLYNEQFF
CDR3 DNA: TGTGCCAGCAGCTCAGTGGGCGGGGGCCTGTACAATGAGCAGTTCTTC

clone size: few
J gene: TRBJ2-3
D gene: TRBD2
V gene: TRBV2
CDR3 protein: CASSDVLAGGPVLDTQYF
CDR3 DNA: TGTGCCAGCAGTGATGTACTAGCGGGAGGGCCCGTTTTGGATACGCAGTATTTT

clone size: few
J gene: TRBJ1-1
D gene: NA
V gene: TRBV7-8
CDR3 protein: CASSVRRANTEAFF
CDR3 DNA: TGTGCCAGCAGCGTTAGAAGGGCGAACACTGAAGCTTTCTTT

clone size: many
J gene: TRBJ2-7
D gene: NA
V gene: TRBV5-5
CDR3 protein: CASSWRGGDEQYF
CDR3 DNA: TGTGCCAGCAGCTGGCGCGGCGGCGACGAGCAGTACTTC

clone size: many
J gene: TRBJ2-3
D gene: NA
V gene: TRBV7-3
CDR3 protein: CASSSASTDTQYF
CDR3 DNA: TGTGCCAGCAGCTCTGCTAGCACAGATACGCAGTATTTT

clone size: many
J gene: TRBJ2-5
D gene: NA
V gene: TRBV7-2
CDR3 protein: CASSLDFKETQYF
CDR3 DNA: TGTGCCAGCAGCTTGGACTTCAAAGAGACCCAGTACTTC

clone size: NA
J gene: TRBJ2-1
D gene: TRBD1
V gene: TRBV5-4
CDR3 protein: CASSRGQPKNNEQFF
CDR3 DNA: TGTGCCAGCAGCCGGGGACAGCCAAAGAACAATGAGCAGTTCTTC

clone size: NA
J gene: TRBJ1-1
D gene: NA
V gene: TRBV20-1
CDR3 protein: CSARVNWDTEAFF
CDR3 DNA: TGCAGTGCTAGAGTTAACTGGGACACTGAAGCTTTCTTT

clone size: many
J gene: TRBJ1-6
D gene: NA
V gene: TRBV12-3/TRBV12-4
CDR3 protein: CASGETARNSPLHF
CDR3 DNA: TGTGCCAGCGGGGAGACAGCGAGGAATTCACCCCTCCACTTT

clone size: many
J gene: TRBJ2-5
D gene: NA
V gene: TRBV12-3/TRBV12-4
CDR3 protein: CASSLVTLGETQYF
CDR3 DNA: TGTGCCAGCAGTTTGGTAACGCTCGGAGAGACCCAGTACTTC

clone size: few
J gene: TRBJ1-5
D gene: NA
V gene: TRBV29-1
CDR3 protein: CSVVTADPNQPQHF
CDR3 DNA: TGCAGCGTCGTGACAGCCGATCCCAATCAGCCCCAGCATTTT

clone size: NA
J gene: TRBJ2-7
D gene: TRBD2
V gene: TRBV20-1
CDR3 protein: CSARLAGGAYEQYF
CDR3 DNA: TGCAGTGCCAGACTAGCGGGGGGGGCCTACGAGCAGTACTTC

clone size: many
J gene: TRBJ2-5
D gene: TRBD1
V gene: TRBV5-5
CDR3 protein: CASSPTGTGGETQYF
CDR3 DNA: TGTGCCAGCAGCCCGACCGGGACAGGGGGAGAGACCCAGTACTTC

clone size: few
J gene: TRBJ2-3
D gene: TRBD2
V gene: TRBV20-1
CDR3 protein: CSASLSGRGTDTQYF
CDR3 DNA: TGCAGTGCTAGCCTTAGCGGGAGGGGGACAGATACGCAGTATTTT

clone size: few
J gene: TRBJ2-5
D gene: NA
V gene: TRBV28
CDR3 protein: CASSGSRETQYF
CDR3 DNA: TGTGCCAGCAGTGGGTCCAGGGAGACCCAGTACTTC